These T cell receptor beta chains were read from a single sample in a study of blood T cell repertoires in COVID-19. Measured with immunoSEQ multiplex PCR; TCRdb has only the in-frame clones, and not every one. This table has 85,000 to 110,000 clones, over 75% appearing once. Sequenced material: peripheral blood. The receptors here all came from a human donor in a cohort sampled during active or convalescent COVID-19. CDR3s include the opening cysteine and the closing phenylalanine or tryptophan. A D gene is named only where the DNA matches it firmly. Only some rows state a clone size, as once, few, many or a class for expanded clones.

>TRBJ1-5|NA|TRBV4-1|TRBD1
CASSQERGQGTDQPQHF
TGCGCCAGCAGCCAAGAGAGGGGACAGGGGACCGATCAGCCCCAGCATTTT
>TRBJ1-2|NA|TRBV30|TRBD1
CAWSGQGYGYTF
TGTGCCTGGAGTGGACAGGGCTATGGCTACACCTTC
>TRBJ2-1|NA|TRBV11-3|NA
CASSPGLGGNPNEQFF
TGTGCCAGCAGCCCCGGGCTGGGCGGGAACCCCAATGAGCAGTTCTTC
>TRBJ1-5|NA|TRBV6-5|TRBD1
CASATGINQPQHF
TGTGCCAGCGCGACAGGGATAAATCAGCCCCAGCATTTT
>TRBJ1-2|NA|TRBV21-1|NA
CASSKVGSLGYGYTF
TGTGCCAGCAGCAAAGTTGGCAGCCTAGGTTATGGCTACACCTTC
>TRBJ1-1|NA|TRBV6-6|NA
CASSYLTDNTEAFF
TGTGCCAGCAGTTACTTGACAGATAACACTGAAGCTTTCTTT
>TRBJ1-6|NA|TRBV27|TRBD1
CASSLWGTGESPLHF
TGTGCCAGCAGTCTATGGGGGACAGGGGAATCACCCCTCCACTTT
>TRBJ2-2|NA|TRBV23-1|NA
CASSPERNTGELFF
TGCGCCAGCAGTCCGGAGAGGAACACCGGGGAGCTGTTTTTT
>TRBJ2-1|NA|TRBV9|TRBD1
CASSFWTGGNEQFF
TGTGCCAGCAGCTTCTGGACAGGGGGCAATGAGCAGTTCTTC
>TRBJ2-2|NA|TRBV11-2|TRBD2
CASSFRDIRLAGVYGELFF
TGTGCCAGCAGCTTTAGGGATATAAGACTAGCGGGGGTTTACGGGGAGCTGTTTTTT
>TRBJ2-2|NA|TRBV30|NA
CAWIKGAGELFF
TGTGCCTGGATTAAGGGGGCCGGGGAGCTGTTTTTT
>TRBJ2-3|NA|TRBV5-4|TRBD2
CASASGTSGGPEDTQYF
TGTGCCAGCGCTTCCGGGACTAGCGGGGGCCCTGAAGATACGCAGTATTTT
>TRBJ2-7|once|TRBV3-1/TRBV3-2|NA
CASSQDSGVSYEQYF
TGTGCCAGCAGCCAAGACTCAGGGGTGTCCTACGAGCAGTACTTC
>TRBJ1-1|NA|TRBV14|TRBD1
CASSQATGGAKAFF
TGTGCCAGCAGCCAAGCAACAGGGGGCGCGAAGGCTTTCTTT
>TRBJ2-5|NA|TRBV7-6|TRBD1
CASSLWDSQETQYF
TGTGCCAGCAGCCTCTGGGACAGCCAAGAGACCCAGTACTTC
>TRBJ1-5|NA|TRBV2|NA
CASSVGGSRVNQPQHF
TGTGCCAGCAGTGTGGGGGGGAGCAGGGTGAATCAGCCCCAGCATTTT
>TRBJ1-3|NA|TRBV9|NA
CASTFTGISGDTIYF
TGTGCCAGCACTTTTACGGGCATCTCGGGAGACACCATATATTTT
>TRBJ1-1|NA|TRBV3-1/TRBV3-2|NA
CASSPQIAGEAFF
TGTGCCAGCAGCCCCCAGATAGCAGGGGAAGCTTTCTTT
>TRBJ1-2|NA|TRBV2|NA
CASTEGGHNYGYTF
TGTGCCAGCACAGAAGGCGGACATAACTATGGCTACACCTTC
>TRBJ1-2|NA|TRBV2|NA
CASTLPGYGYTF
TGTGCCAGCACCCTTCCGGGATATGGCTACACCTTC
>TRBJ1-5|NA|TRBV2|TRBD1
CASRGDRGLNQPQHF
TGTGCCAGCAGGGGGGACAGGGGGCTAAATCAGCCCCAGCATTTT
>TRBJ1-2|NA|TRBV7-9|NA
CASSFGMTGEGYTF
TGTGCCAGCAGCTTCGGGATGACGGGGGAAGGCTACACCTTC
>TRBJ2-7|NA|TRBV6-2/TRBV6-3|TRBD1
CASSWSVTGREQYF
TGTGCCAGCAGTTGGAGCGTGACAGGGCGCGAGCAGTACTTC
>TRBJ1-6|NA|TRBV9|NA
CASSLVQQDSPLHF
TGTGCCAGCAGCCTCGTACAGCAGGATTCACCCCTCCACTTT
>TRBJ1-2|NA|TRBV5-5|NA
CASGVSYRDHGYTF
TGTGCCAGCGGGGTTTCCTACAGGGACCATGGCTACACCTTC
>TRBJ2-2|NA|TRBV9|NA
CASSVEARGGTGELFF
TGTGCCAGCAGCGTAGAGGCTAGGGGAGGCACCGGGGAGCTGTTTTTT
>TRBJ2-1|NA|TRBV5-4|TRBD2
CASSILAGGLDEQFF
TGTGCCAGCAGCATACTAGCGGGGGGGCTGGATGAGCAGTTCTTC
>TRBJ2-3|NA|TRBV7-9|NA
CASSFLGQYTDTQYF
TGTGCCAGCAGCTTCTTAGGACAGTACACAGATACGCAGTATTTT
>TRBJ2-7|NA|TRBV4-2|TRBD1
CASSPGQGVYEQYF
TGTGCCAGCAGCCCCGGACAGGGGGTTTACGAGCAGTACTTC
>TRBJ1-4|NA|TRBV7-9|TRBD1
CASSLGTGREKLFF
TGTGCCAGCAGCTTAGGGACAGGGAGGGAAAAACTGTTTTTT
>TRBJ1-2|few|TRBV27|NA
CASSLFGGYGYTF
TGTGCCAGCAGTTTATTCGGCGGCTATGGCTACACCTTC
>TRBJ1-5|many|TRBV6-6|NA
CASRGQTPDQPQHF
TGTGCCAGCAGAGGACAAACCCCCGATCAGCCCCAGCATTTT
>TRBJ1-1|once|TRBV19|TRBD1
CASSPDRGARTEAFF
TGTGCCAGTAGTCCGGACAGGGGGGCCCGGACTGAAGCTTTCTTT
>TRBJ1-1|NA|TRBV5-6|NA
CASSSLDSMNTEAFF
TGTGCCAGCAGTTCCCTCGACAGCATGAACACTGAAGCTTTCTTT
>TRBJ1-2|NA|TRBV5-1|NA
CASSASWGRAVGYTF
TGCGCCAGCTCCGCCTCATGGGGGAGGGCTGTTGGCTACACCTTC
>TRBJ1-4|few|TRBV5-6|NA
CASSLVYGADEKLFF
TGTGCCAGCAGCTTGGTTTATGGGGCTGATGAAAAACTGTTTTTT
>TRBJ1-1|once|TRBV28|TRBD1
CASSTGGRTEAFF
TGTGCCAGCAGTACAGGGGGCCGCACTGAAGCTTTCTTT
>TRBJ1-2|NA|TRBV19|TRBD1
CASTPGTGPYGYTF
TGTGCCAGTACCCCCGGGACAGGGCCCTATGGCTACACCTTC
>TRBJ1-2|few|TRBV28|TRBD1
CASRPYGQANYGYTF
TGTGCCAGCAGACCTTACGGACAGGCTAACTATGGCTACACCTTC
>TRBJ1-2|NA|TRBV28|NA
CASSLSAGSIGYTF
TGTGCCAGCAGTTTATCGGCAGGCTCTATTGGCTACACCTTC
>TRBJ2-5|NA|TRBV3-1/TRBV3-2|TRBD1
CASSLQGGRETQYF
TGTGCCAGCAGCCTTCAAGGGGGCCGGGAGACCCAGTACTTC